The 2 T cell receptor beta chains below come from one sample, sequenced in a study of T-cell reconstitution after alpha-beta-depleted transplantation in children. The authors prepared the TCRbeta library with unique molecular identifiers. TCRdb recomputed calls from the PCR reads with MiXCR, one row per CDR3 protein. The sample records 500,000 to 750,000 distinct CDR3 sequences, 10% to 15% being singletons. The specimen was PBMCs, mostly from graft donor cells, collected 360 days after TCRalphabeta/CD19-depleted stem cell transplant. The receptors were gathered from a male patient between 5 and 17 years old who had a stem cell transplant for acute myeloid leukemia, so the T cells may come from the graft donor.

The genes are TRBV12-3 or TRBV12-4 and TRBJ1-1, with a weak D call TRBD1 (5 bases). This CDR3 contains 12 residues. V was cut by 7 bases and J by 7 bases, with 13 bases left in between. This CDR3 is CASTKGPYEAFF. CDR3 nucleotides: TGTGCCAGCACCAAGGGGCCCTATGAAGCTTTCTTT.

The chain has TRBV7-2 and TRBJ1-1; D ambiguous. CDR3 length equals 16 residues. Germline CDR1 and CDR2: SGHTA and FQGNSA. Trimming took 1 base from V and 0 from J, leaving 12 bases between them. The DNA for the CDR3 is TGTGCCAGCAGCTTAGTCGTGGGGTCCTTGAACACTGAAGCTTTCTTT. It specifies CASSLVVGSLNTEAFF.